The 13 T cell receptor beta chains below come from one sample, sequenced in a study of blood T cell repertoires in COVID-19. Profiled with immunoSEQ multiplex PCR; TCRdb holds only in-frame clones, not every one. The sample has about 300,000 clones; about 82% are singletons. Sequencing was performed on peripheral blood. These receptors originate from a woman aged 50 to 60 with acute or convalescent COVID-19.

This clone showed up just a few times. The chain carries TRBV12-3 or TRBV12-4 and TRBJ1-6; D perhaps matches TRBD1 (6 bases). Trimming cost V 5 bases and J 14 bases, with 13 bases left between them. The CDR3 is 12 amino acids. CDR3 DNA: TGTGCCAGCAGTGAGGGGGGGGCCACCCTCCACTTT. Protein: CASSEGGATLHF.

This chain connects TRBV30 to TRBJ1-1, with D possibly matching TRBD1 (5 bases). The CDR3 sequence is 13 residues long. CDR1 and CDR2 from the germline V gene are GTSNPN and SVGIG (reference sequence). CDR3 bases: TGTGGGGGGAGGGTGTGGAGGAACACTGAAGCTTTCTTT. Translation gives CGGRVWRNTEAFF. Using reference TRBV30 and TRBJ1-1 for the parts outside the CDR3, the full variable domain is SQTIHQWPATLVQPVGSPLSLECTVEGTSNPNLYWYRQAAGRGLQLLFYSVGIGQISSEVPQNLSASRPQDRQFILSSKKLLLSDSGFYLCGGRVWRNTEAFFGQGTRLTVV.

The rearrangement joins TRBV10-1 to TRBJ2-7, with 7 bases matching TRBD2. The germline CDR1 and CDR2 sequences are WNHNN and SYGVQD (reference sequence). V trimming: 9 bases; J trimming: 2 bases; junction bases outside the gene matches: 7. The CDR3 covers 13 residues. CDR3 sequence (DNA): TGCGCCAGAGCGGGGACTCGGACCTACGAGCAGTACTTC. Its protein product is CARAGTRTYEQYF.

This clone was recorded at least ten times. The V and J genes are TRBV9 and TRBJ2-7; 7 nucleotides line up with TRBD2. V lost 4 bases, J lost 5 bases, and 12 bases stayed unmatched. The CDR3 runs 15 residues. Germline V lookup: CDR1 SGDLS, CDR2 YYNGEE. CDR3 in amino acids: CASSKGEGTTHEQYF. CDR3 DNA sequence: TGTGCCAGCAGCAAGGGAGAGGGGACTACCCACGAGCAGTACTTC.

The V gene is TRBV27, the J gene TRBJ1-4; 7 bases align to TRBD1. J was trimmed by 0 bases and V by 4 bases; bases with no gene match: 5. The CDR3 covers 16 residues. The germline CDR1 and CDR2 sequences are MNHEY and SMNVEV (reference sequence). Here the CDR3 DNA reads TGTGCCAGCAGTTCCGGACAGGCTACAACTAATGAAAAACTGTTTTTT. The encoded protein is CASSSGQATTNEKLFF.

The chain has TRBV7-2 and TRBJ2-3, with D perhaps TRBD1 (7 bases). This CDR3 is 17 amino acids long. V was pared by 0 bases and J by 0 bases, with 13 bases between. Germline loops: CDR1 SGHTA, CDR2 FQGNSA. CDR3 residues: CASSLAQGRSSTDTQYF. The CDR3 nucleotides are TGTGCCAGCAGCTTAGCACAGGGGAGGTCTAGCACAGATACGCAGTATTTT. Complete variable domain (other parts from reference TRBV7-2 and TRBJ2-3): GAGVSQSPSNKVTEKGKDVELRCDPISGHTALYWYRQSLGQGLEFLIYFQGNSAPDKSGLPSDRFSAERTGGSVSTLTIQRTQQEDSAVYLCASSLAQGRSSTDTQYFGPGTRLTVL.

V and J are TRBV7-2 and TRBJ2-7; the D gene is possibly TRBD2 (5 bases). V gave up 1 base and J gave up 0 bases, with 7 bases separating them. Germline CDR1 SGHTA, CDR2 FQGNSA. The CDR3 spans 14 residues. CDR3 bases: TGTGCCAGCAGCTTAGGGCGGGCCTCCTACGAGCAGTACTTC. It specifies CASSLGRASYEQYF.

This clone was recorded once. This may come from a read error, since a much larger clone is one base off. This chain connects TRBV3-1 (or the pseudogene TRBV3-2) to TRBJ1-1; the D is unclear. Germline V gene sequence: CDR1 LGHDT, CDR2 YNNKEL (reference sequence). V was cut by 2 bases and J by 1 base, with 17 bases left in between. The length of the CDR3 is 17 residues. The CDR3 nucleotides are TGTGCCAGCAGCCAACTAACAGACCCCACGAGGAACACTGAAGCTTTCTTT. This codes for CASSQLTDPTRNTEAFF.

This clone was seen only a few times. V is TRBV5-1 and J is TRBJ2-5; the match to TRBD1 covers 8 bases. This CDR3 has 15 amino acids. J gave up 11 bases and V 0 bases, and 12 bases lay outside the gene matches. Germline V gene data show CDR1 as SGHRS and CDR2 as YFSETQ. The CDR3 here is CASSLDPGQGLHQYF. For the CDR3, the DNA is TGCGCCAGCAGCTTGGATCCTGGACAGGGACTTCATCAGTACTTC. The full variable domain, with the rest looked up from reference TRBV5-1 and TRBJ2-5, is KAGVTQTPRYLIKTRGQQVTLSCSPISGHRSVSWYQQTPGQGLQFLFEYFSETQRNKGNFPGRFSGRQFSNSRSEMNVSTLELGDSALYLCASSLDPGQGLHQYFGPGTRLLVL.

The CDR3 DNA reads TGTGCCACCAGTGACCCCGCGTCATCCTTAGCGGGGATCACAGATACGCAGTATTTT. This sequence encodes CATSDPASSLAGITDTQYF. V is TRBV24-1 and J is TRBJ2-3, with 8 bases lining up with TRBD2. The CDR3 runs to 19 residues. Trimming took 4 bases from V and 2 from J; bases not matched to a gene: 16. Germline values: CDR1 KGHDR, CDR2 SFDVKD.

The V gene is TRBV23-1, the J gene TRBJ1-1, with 9 bases aligning to TRBD1. TRBV23-1 is noted as an ORF with a role that remains uncertain. Trimming at V came to 0 bases and at J to 3 bases, leaving 8 bases not matched to a gene. The CDR3 is 17 amino acids. The CDR3 loop is CASSQSGTGKEDTEAFF. The DNA for the CDR3 is TGCGCCAGCAGTCAATCGGGGACAGGGAAAGAGGACACTGAAGCTTTCTTT.

CDR3 protein: CASNSRGAKNIQYF. CDR3 bases: TGTGCCAGTAACTCCAGGGGAGCCAAAAACATTCAGTACTTC. This chain connects TRBV19 to TRBJ2-4, with D perhaps matching TRBD1 (6 bases). V was pared by 7 bases and J by 0 bases, with 10 bases between. The CDR3 extends over 14 amino acids. From germline, CDR1 is LNHDA and CDR2 SQIVND (reference sequence).

The genes are TRBV18 and TRBJ2-1, with 9 bases aligning to TRBD2. CDR1 KGHSH and CDR2 LQKENI come from the germline V gene. After removal of 0 bases from V and 8 bases from J, the junction contained 11 bases not matched to a gene. CDR3 length equals 17 residues. The CDR3 region is CASSPPQAGGPGDEQFF. CDR3 bases: TGTGCCAGCTCACCACCCCAGGCGGGAGGGCCGGGGGATGAGCAGTTCTTC.